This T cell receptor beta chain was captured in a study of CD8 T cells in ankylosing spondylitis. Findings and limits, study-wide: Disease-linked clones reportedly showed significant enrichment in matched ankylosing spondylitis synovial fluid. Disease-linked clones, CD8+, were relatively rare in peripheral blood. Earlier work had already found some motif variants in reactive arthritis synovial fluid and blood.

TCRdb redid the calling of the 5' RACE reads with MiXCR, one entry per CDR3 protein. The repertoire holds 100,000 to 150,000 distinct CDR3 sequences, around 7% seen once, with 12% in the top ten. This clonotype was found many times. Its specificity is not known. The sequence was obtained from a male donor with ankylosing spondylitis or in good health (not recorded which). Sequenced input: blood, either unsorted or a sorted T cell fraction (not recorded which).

The CDR3 nucleotides are TGTGCCAGCAGTTTGTTCCGGGACTCCAACTACGAGCAGTACTTC. This encodes CASSLFRDSNYEQYF. The rearrangement links TRBV12-3 or TRBV12-4 to TRBJ2-7; D may be TRBD2 (6 bases). Trimming removed 3 bases from V and 3 bases from J, with 15 bases in between. CDR3 size: 15 residues.